The next 31 T cell receptor beta chains were all read from a single sample in a study of shared clonotypes between healthy human individuals. Generated by immunoSEQ multiplex PCR, the TCRdb table keeps only in-frame clones and is missing some. Of roughly 2 million clones listed, just under 95% are singletons. Naive CD8 cells lacked CD45RO and underwent positive selection for CCR7, leaving out terminally differentiated effector memory CD45RA+ cells. The sample comprised naive CD8+ T cells sorted from blood. These receptors were obtained from a young man in good health.

The chain employs TRBV28 and TRBJ1-1; D ambiguous. Germline values: CDR1 MDHEN, CDR2 SYDVKM. Trimming stripped 3 bases from V and 6 bases from J, with 11 bases between. The CDR3 length is 13 residues. CDR3 in amino acids: CASSFHSMAEAFF. In DNA form, the CDR3 reads TGTGCCAGCAGTTTCCACTCCATGGCTGAAGCTTTCTTT.

V usage is TRBV5-1 and J usage is TRBJ1-1; TRBD1 is a possible D gene (6 bases). This CDR3 contains 17 residues. In germline, CDR1 is SGHRS, CDR2 YFSETQ. Trimming pared 5 bases from V and 5 bases from J, leaving 25 bases between. The CDR3 DNA follows: TGCGCCAGCAGAAATGGGAAGGGGGGCATTGGGGTGACTGAAGCTTTCTTT. Amino acid sequence: CASRNGKGGIGVTEAFF.

This clone was detected only a few times. This chain uses TRBV6-6 with TRBJ1-5, with D uncertain. The germline V and J ends were trimmed by 2 bases and 5 bases, with 13 bases remaining between them. Germline V gene data show CDR1 as MNHNY and CDR2 as SVGAGI (reference sequence). The CDR3 covers 15 residues. The CDR3 DNA reads as TGTGCCAGCAGTTACGGAATAATCCTTGATCAGCCCCAGCATTTT. This gives the protein CASSYGIILDQPQHF.

V usage is TRBV4-3 and J usage is TRBJ1-5; TRBD1 is a possible D gene (5 bases). Germline values: CDR1 LGHNA, CDR2 YSLEER. Trimming removed 0 bases from V and 7 bases from J, with 10 bases in between. The CDR3 runs 14 residues. For the CDR3, the DNA is TGCGCCAGCAGCCAAGAAGGGGATCAACAGCCCCAGCATTTT. Its translation: CASSQEGDQQPQHF.

The CDR3 DNA reads as TGCGCCAGCAGCTGGAGTACAGGGGGCCAAGAGACCCAGTACTTC. Translation: CASSWSTGGQETQYF. The chain combines TRBV5-1 with TRBJ2-5; 8 nucleotides align to TRBD1. With 3 bases clipped from V and 1 base from J, the junction kept 5 bases outside the gene matches. CDR3 length: 15 residues. Germline V gives CDR1 SGHRS, CDR2 YFSETQ.

This clone was seen once. The same CDR3 also results from other DNA sequences found in this sample. This chain connects TRBV9 to TRBJ2-6; D unresolved. The CDR3 is 15 amino acids. Trimming removed 0 bases from V and 0 bases from J, with 4 bases in between. Germline CDR1 and CDR2: SGDLS and YYNGEE. CDR3 region: CASSVVSSGANVLTF. In DNA form, the CDR3 reads TGTGCCAGCAGCGTAGTGAGCTCTGGGGCCAACGTCCTGACTTTC.

The chain combines TRBV20-1 with TRBJ2-7, with 8 bases that match TRBD1. With V trimmed by 6 bases and J by 5 bases, 3 bases remained unmatched. This CDR3 has 11 amino acids. Per germline, CDR1 DFQATT and CDR2 SNEGSKA (reference sequence). CDR3 DNA: TGCAGTGCCGAGGACAGGGACGAGCAGTACTTC. It encodes CSAEDRDEQYF.

This clone has just a few counts. Different DNA sequences within this sample yield the same CDR3. This chain joins TRBV9 and TRBJ2-7; the D gene could be TRBD1 or TRBD2 (5 bases each). The CDR3 runs 14 residues. Trimming pared 0 bases from V and 2 bases from J, leaving 9 bases between. Germline V gene sequence: CDR1 SGDLS, CDR2 YYNGEE. CDR3 residues: CASSVGGSTYEQYF. The CDR3 DNA is TGTGCCAGCAGCGTAGGGGGGTCCACCTACGAGCAGTACTTC. Drawing the rest from reference TRBV9 and TRBJ2-7, the complete variable domain is DSGVTQTPKHLITATGQRVTLRCSPRSGDLSVYWYQQSLDQGLQFLIQYYNGEERAKGNILERFSAQQFPDLHSELNLSSLELGDSALYFCASSVGGSTYEQYFGPGTRLTVT.

The CDR3 DNA is TGTGCCAGCAGTGAAGCGCTATTGGCAGGGGGATCCTATGGCTACACCTTC. Translation gives CASSEALLAGGSYGYTF. The rearrangement joins TRBV2 to TRBJ1-2, with 7 bases lining up with TRBD1. The CDR3 is 17 residues long. V shed 0 bases, J shed 4 bases, and the junction held 11 bases outside the gene matches. Germline CDR1 reads SNHLY; CDR2 reads FYNNEI.

V is TRBV7-9 and J is TRBJ2-5; D might be TRBD2 (5 bases). V shed 1 base and J shed 2 bases, with 11 bases lying between them. In germline, CDR1 is SEHNR, CDR2 FQNEAQ (reference sequence). CDR3 length: 15 amino acids. CDR3 bases: TGTGCCAGCAGCTTAGGGGAGAGATTGCAAGAGACCCAGTACTTC. Residues: CASSLGERLQETQYF.

This chain connects TRBV9 to TRBJ2-3; no clear D gene. CDR1 and CDR2 (germline): SGDLS, YYNGEE. V was pared by 3 bases and J by 2 bases, with 13 bases between. The CDR3 has 15 residues. CDR3 sequence (DNA): TGTGCCAGCAGCGCCGGACCTTATAACACAGATACGCAGTATTTT. Residues: CASSAGPYNTDTQYF.

CDR3 in DNA: TGTGCCAGCAGCTCAGATGGGGGGGACCTTAATGAAAAACTGTTTTTT. This sequence encodes CASSSDGGDLNEKLFF. The chain employs TRBV7-9 and TRBJ1-4; D is perhaps TRBD1 (5 bases). Trimming stripped 4 bases from V and 4 bases from J, with 16 bases between. The V gene's germline CDR1 is SEHNR and CDR2 FQNEAQ (reference sequence). This CDR3 spans 16 amino acids. Combining the CDR3 with reference TRBV7-9 and TRBJ1-4 gives the whole variable domain DTGVSQNPRHKITKRGQNVTFRCDPISEHNRLYWYRQTLGQGPEFLTYFQNEAQLEKSRLLSDRFSAERPKGSFSTLEIQRTEQGDSAMYLCASSSDGGDLNEKLFFGSGTQLSVL.

V gene TRBV5-1 combines with J gene TRBJ1-6; 8 bases align to TRBD1. This CDR3 spans 18 amino acids. J gave up 11 bases and V 0 bases, and 16 bases lay outside the gene matches. In germline, CDR1 is SGHRS, CDR2 YFSETQ. CDR3 residues: CASSLGGLDREKRTPLHF. CDR3 nucleotides: TGCGCCAGCAGCTTGGGTGGTCTGGACAGGGAGAAAAGGACACCCCTCCACTTT.

The chain employs TRBV11-3 and TRBJ2-2; the match to TRBD2 covers 7 bases. This CDR3 contains 14 residues. V lost 5 bases, J lost 3 bases, and 3 bases stayed unmatched. Germline values: CDR1 SGHNT, CDR2 YENEEA. The CDR3 reads CASSHRGDTGELFF. CDR3 DNA sequence: TGTGCCAGCAGCCACCGGGGGGACACCGGGGAGCTGTTTTTT.

The V call is TRBV29-1, the J call TRBJ1-1; no clear D. This CDR3 is built from 14 residues. The V end lost 3 bases, the J end lost 0 bases, and 11 bases lay between the germline ends. Germline V CDR1 and CDR2: SQVTM, ANQGSEA. The chain's CDR3 is CSVDANPMNTEAFF. Written as DNA, the CDR3 is TGCAGCGTTGATGCGAACCCGATGAACACTGAAGCTTTCTTT.

V gene TRBV28 combines with J gene TRBJ2-5; 8 nucleotides match TRBD1. J was trimmed by 5 bases and V by 5 bases; bases with no gene match: 13. Germline V gene data show CDR1 as MDHEN and CDR2 as SYDVKM. The CDR3 extends over 16 amino acids. In nucleotides, the CDR3 is TGTGCCAGCAGTCCATTACCCGGGACAGGAAAGGAGACCCAGTACTTC. The encoded protein is CASSPLPGTGKETQYF.

The chain links TRBV28 to TRBJ2-7; D is unresolved. V was cut by 3 bases and J by 4 bases, with 10 bases left in between. Germline CDR1 MDHEN, CDR2 SYDVKM. This CDR3 comprises 13 residues. The CDR3 DNA is TGTGCCAGCAGTTTGGGTCCTAATTACGAGCAGTACTTC. It translates to CASSLGPNYEQYF.

The CDR3: CASSLDRSSGSYEQYF. DNA for the CDR3: TGTGCCAGCAGCTTAGATCGCTCTAGCGGGAGCTACGAGCAGTACTTC. The gene calls are TRBV7-6 and TRBJ2-7; TRBD2 matches 10 bases. This CDR3 has 16 amino acids. The V gene's germline CDR1 is SGHVS and CDR2 FNYEAQ. J lost 3 bases, V lost 1 base, and 6 bases had no gene match.

This clone was seen only once. The chain combines TRBV30 with TRBJ2-7; D perhaps matches TRBD2 (5 bases). The V gene's germline CDR1 is GTSNPN and CDR2 SVGIG (reference sequence). Trimming removed 2 bases from V and 2 bases from J, with 16 bases in between. The CDR3 extends over 15 amino acids. The CDR3 nucleotides are TGTGCCTGGAGTCCCGGTGGTAGCGCTACCTACGAGCAGTACTTC. Protein product: CAWSPGGSATYEQYF.

This chain connects TRBV28 to TRBJ1-5, with D unclear. The CDR3 extends over 13 amino acids. Germline CDR1 reads MDHEN; CDR2 reads SYDVKM. V lost 2 bases and J 1 base, leaving 3 bases between the germline ends. CDR3 sequence reads: CASSLRSNQPQHF. The CDR3 coding sequence is TGTGCCAGCAGTTTAAGAAGCAATCAGCCCCAGCATTTT.

As to this clone: Other DNA sequences in the sample encode the same CDR3. The chain links TRBV11-2 to TRBJ1-1; 7 nucleotides align to TRBD1. V lost 1 base to trimming and J lost 5 bases; unmatched junction nucleotides: 4. This CDR3 comprises 14 residues. The germline V gene has CDR1 SGHAT and CDR2 FQNNGV. In DNA form, the CDR3 reads TGTGCCAGCAGCTTAGTAGGGGGCTCAACTGAAGCTTTCTTT. This sequence encodes CASSLVGGSTEAFF.

As DNA, the CDR3 is TGTGCCTGGAATTGGGAGCCGCCTGGAAACACCATATATTTT. Encoded protein: CAWNWEPPGNTIYF. The J gene is TRBJ1-3, the V gene TRBV30, with unresolved D. Trimming removed 4 bases at V and 2 bases at J, with 12 bases between. The CDR3 runs 14 residues. Germline lookup yields CDR1 GTSNPN and CDR2 SVGIG (reference sequence).

The V and J genes are TRBV9 and TRBJ1-1; perhaps TRBD1 as D (5 bases). Deletions cut 2 bases from V and 5 bases from J, with 10 bases between. Germline V lookup: CDR1 SGDLS, CDR2 YYNGEE. This CDR3 comprises 13 residues. The CDR3 DNA sequence: TGTGCCAGCAGCGTCCTCGAGGGGACTGAAGCTTTCTTT. Its protein product is CASSVLEGTEAFF.

A single count supports this clone. The chain couples TRBV5-6 to TRBJ1-1; TRBD1 aligns across 8 bases. The ends lost 6 bases at V and 7 bases at J; junction bases unmatched: 2. The CDR3 has 11 residues. Germline lookup yields CDR1 SGHDT and CDR2 YYEEEE. The CDR3 loop reads CASKTGDEAFF. CDR3 coding DNA: TGTGCCAGCAAGACAGGGGATGAAGCTTTCTTT.

The CDR3 nucleotides are TGTGCCAGCAGTTACGGGACTCATGGGGAGCAGTACTTC. Translation: CASSYGTHGEQYF. The V gene is TRBV5-6, the J gene TRBJ2-7; maybe TRBD2 (6 bases). The CDR3 runs 13 residues. The V end was cut by 5 bases, the J end by 7 bases, with 16 bases between. Per germline, CDR1 SGHDT and CDR2 YYEEEE.

V and J are TRBV5-1 and TRBJ1-1; D possibly corresponds to TRBD1 (5 bases). The CDR3 totals 15 residues. Germline CDR1 SGHRS, CDR2 YFSETQ. Trimming stripped 0 bases from V and 0 bases from J, with 9 bases between. CDR3 DNA sequence: TGCGCCAGCAGCTTGGCACGGGGGTTGAACACTGAAGCTTTCTTT. The encoded protein is CASSLARGLNTEAFF.

This clone appeared once. The chain recombines TRBV5-4 with TRBJ1-2; D not certain. The V end lost 2 bases, the J end lost 2 bases, and 7 bases lay between the germline ends. The CDR3 consists of 13 residues. Looked up from germline, CDR1 is SGHNT and CDR2 is YYREEE (reference sequence). CDR3 amino acids: CASSFGKNYGYTF. The CDR3 DNA follows: TGTGCCAGCAGCTTTGGCAAAAACTATGGCTACACCTTC.

The V call is TRBV29-1, the J call TRBJ1-1; 7 nucleotides agree with TRBD1. With 7 bases clipped from V and 7 bases from J, the junction kept 15 bases outside the gene matches. CDR1 SQVTM and CDR2 ANQGSEA come from the germline V gene. This CDR3 comprises 14 residues. The CDR3 loop reads CSAQPIDRVFEAFF. In DNA, the CDR3 is TGCAGCGCCCAACCTATAGACAGGGTTTTTGAAGCTTTCTTT. Full variable domain (outside the CDR3, taken from reference TRBV29-1 and TRBJ1-1): SAVISQKPSRDICQRGTSLTIQCQVDSQVTMMFWYRQQPGQSLTLIATANQGSEATYESGFVIDKFPISRPNLTFSTLTVSNMSPEDSSIYLCSAQPIDRVFEAFFGQGTRLTVV.

The chain has TRBV28 and TRBJ2-7; TRBD1 might be the D (5 bases). The CDR3 runs to 12 residues. V lost 6 bases and J lost 3, with 9 bases in between. Germline V gene lookup returns CDR1 MDHEN and CDR2 SYDVKM. The CDR3 DNA is TGTGCCAGCAGCTTGGACAACTACGAGCAGTACTTC. Encoded protein: CASSLDNYEQYF.

Concerning this clone: Other DNA variants within this sample encode the same CDR3. The DNA for the CDR3 is TGTGCCAGCAGACAAGGACAGGGCGGTGTTTCACCCCTCCACTTT. Its protein is CASRQGQGGVSPLHF. This chain uses TRBV6-5 with TRBJ1-6; 8 bases are a match to TRBD1. The CDR3 extends over 15 amino acids. The V gene end was trimmed by 6 bases and the J gene end by 9 bases; junction bases not matched to a gene: 10. Germline assignment: CDR1 MNHEY and CDR2 SVGAGI.

This clone was seen only once. This same CDR3 is encoded by further DNA sequences in the sample. V usage is TRBV6-5 and J usage is TRBJ2-7; possibly TRBD2 for D (5 bases). The CDR3 runs to 12 residues. From germline, CDR1 is MNHEY and CDR2 SVGAGI. Trimming took 6 bases from V and 4 from J, leaving 10 bases between them. The CDR3 region is CASSPGFYEQYF. The CDR3 DNA reads TGTGCCAGCAGCCCGGGGTTTTACGAGCAGTACTTC.